Sequencing of this T cell receptor beta chain was carried out in a study of OX40 agonist ivuxolimab in advanced cancers. Study-wide background: Patients enrolled in dose escalation were diagnosed with hepatocellular carcinoma, melanoma, renal cell or head and neck cancer. Study results and limitations: Researchers report that CD8+ T cells had, on average, more expanded clones than CD4+. Clonal expansion from baseline to week 6 occurred in both CD4+ and CD8+ T cells.

For this clone: The antigen is not known.

Profiling relied on immunoSEQ multiplex PCR, and the TCRdb table lists in-frame clones only, not all of them. The repertoire holds tens of thousands of clones, with more than 85% as singletons. Germline CDR1 is SQVTM and CDR2 is ANQGSEA. Trimming pared 4 bases from V and 6 bases from J, leaving 9 bases between. The CDR3 spans 11 residues. Sequencing used CD4+ or CD8+ T cells sorted from blood, obtained in a trial of the OX40 agonist ivuxolimab. V and J are TRBV29-1 and TRBJ1-1; D call uncertain. The source is an adult with an advanced solid tumor such as melanoma, head and neck, liver or kidney cancer. Written as DNA, the CDR3 is TGCAGCGTTGGGGAGGGCGCTGAAGCTTTCTTT. It yields the protein CSVGEGAEAFF.